A selection of T cell receptor beta chains follows, all from one sample in a study of blood T cell repertoires in COVID-19. The method was immunoSEQ multiplex PCR; TCRdb's version includes in-frame clones alone and lacks a portion of them. The sample has 300,000 to 400,000 clones, 88% seen once. Sequencing input: peripheral blood. The receptors derive from an older woman with COVID-19, enrolled during active disease. The conserved cysteine and the conserved F or W are not part of the CDR3 here. Part of the rows lack a size; the others show once, few, many or a class for expanded clones.

v_gene,abundance,j_gene,CDR3aa
TRBV5-3,NA,TRBJ1-1,ARTPAGPGAEAF
TRBV7-9,NA,TRBJ1-2,ASSLAEGSYGYT
TRBV2,NA,TRBJ2-1,ASSEQDSTYNEQF
TRBV5-4,NA,TRBJ1-6,ASSSRTGSDSPLH
TRBV6-2/TRBV6-3,NA,TRBJ1-2,ASSYTNRDLYGYT
TRBV5-4,few,TRBJ2-3,ASSVWRETDTQY
TRBV9,once,TRBJ2-7,ASSGGRGGIYEQY
TRBV19,NA,TRBJ1-2,ASSITENYGYT
TRBV7-2,NA,TRBJ2-7,ASSFLSGGASIYEQY
TRBV6-6,NA,TRBJ1-1,ASSSGQGWPNTEAF
TRBV12-1,NA,TRBJ2-5,ASKRQGSNRSQETQY
TRBV5-1,NA,TRBJ2-1,ASSAGLAGDNEQF
TRBV19,NA,TRBJ2-7,ASSIDGTGSYEQY
TRBV7-2,NA,TRBJ1-5,ASSFGQGVGQPQH
TRBV20-1,few,TRBJ2-5,SASGGQGSETQY
TRBV19,NA,TRBJ2-7,ASSISGSSYEQY
TRBV19,NA,TRBJ2-1,ASSILWRGSRSSYNEQF
TRBV27,NA,TRBJ1-6,ASSPFLRTGGNSPLH
TRBV18,NA,TRBJ1-3,ASSPQTGISGNTIY
TRBV7-2,NA,TRBJ2-1,ASSLVAGGPNEQF
TRBV5-6,NA,TRBJ1-3,ASSQTRQGMGGNTIY
TRBV6-1,NA,TRBJ1-1,ASSEAGILNTEAF
TRBV5-4,NA,TRBJ1-2,ASSLSGQVYGYT
TRBV7-8,NA,TRBJ2-7,ASSLGTGGTSYEQY
TRBV19,NA,TRBJ2-3,ASSPPRPDTQY
TRBV5-1,NA,TRBJ1-4,ASSLVGGTNEKLF
TRBV30,NA,TRBJ2-7,AWSVRQPQVYEQY
TRBV3-1/TRBV3-2,NA,TRBJ2-3,ASSQGNAGSDTQY
TRBV21-1,NA,TRBJ1-2,ASSTPHGGRGTYGYT
TRBV5-1,once,TRBJ1-5,ASSLEGVENQPQH
TRBV15,NA,TRBJ2-7,ATSRSRGTYYEQY
TRBV6-5,NA,TRBJ1-2,ASSRDRGNYGYT
TRBV12-5,NA,TRBJ2-1,ASGTWTGYNEQF
TRBV5-1,NA,TRBJ1-4,ASSLNRNEEKLF
TRBV7-6,once,TRBJ1-4,ASSLAGGNEKLF
TRBV3-1/TRBV3-2,NA,TRBJ1-1,ASSQVGAVGSTEAF
TRBV11-3,NA,TRBJ1-1,ASSLQGGTEAF
TRBV7-9,NA,TRBJ1-5,ASSLGWGQGEEPQH
TRBV9,NA,TRBJ2-3,ASSPNLAGRLADTQY
TRBV4-3,NA,TRBJ1-2,ASSQDPTDYGYT
TRBV7-9,NA,TRBJ1-5,ASSSFTGGDQPQH
TRBV2,NA,TRBJ1-5,ASTKEGPNQPQH
TRBV28,NA,TRBJ1-2,AIKPDRAEYGYT
TRBV19,NA,TRBJ1-1,ASSMGQGRPTEAF
TRBV27,few,TRBJ1-2,ATEGYT
TRBV4-1,once,TRBJ2-5,ASSHFQTGGETQY
TRBV20-1,once,TRBJ2-4,SASGTGAKNIQY
TRBV24-1,NA,TRBJ2-5,ATSRGTQY
TRBV20-1,NA,TRBJ1-5,SASDRGQPQH